A single sample is the source of the 21 T cell receptor beta chains below, sequenced in a study of blood T cell repertoires in COVID-19. Method: immunoSEQ multiplex PCR; TCRdb's copy keeps in-frame clones and lacks some. This sample has roughly 250,000 clones, with around 82% found just once. Material: peripheral blood. The receptors come from a man between 50 and 59 years old with active or convalescent COVID-19.

This clone appeared once. The V call is TRBV21-1, the J call TRBJ2-5; the D call of TRBD1 is as the table states it, not checked on the DNA. TRBV21-1 is labeled a pseudogene. CDR3 length: 15 amino acids. The CDR3 nucleotides read TGTGCCAGCAGCAAAGCTCCAGGGGAGAAGGAGACCCAGTACTTC. The encoded protein is CASSKAPGEKETQYF.

The V gene is TRBV29-1, the J gene TRBJ1-1, with D unclear. Trimming pared 7 bases from V and 5 bases from J, leaving 14 bases between. Germline loops: CDR1 SQVTM, CDR2 ANQGSEA. The CDR3 has 12 amino acids. The CDR3 region is CSAVRGVTEAFF. Here the CDR3 DNA reads TGCAGCGCTGTGCGGGGAGTTACTGAAGCTTTCTTT. Full variable domain (remainder filled in from reference TRBV29-1 and TRBJ1-1): SAVISQKPSRDICQRGTSLTIQCQVDSQVTMMFWYRQQPGQSLTLIATANQGSEATYESGFVIDKFPISRPNLTFSTLTVSNMSPEDSSIYLCSAVRGVTEAFFGQGTRLTVV.

The chain combines TRBV27 with TRBJ2-2; TRBD1 aligns across 7 bases. The CDR3 consists of 14 residues. Germline CDR1 MNHEY, CDR2 SMNVEV (reference sequence). J gave up 6 bases and V 5 bases, and 6 bases lay outside the gene matches. CDR3 sequence reads: CASSIGTGAGELFF. The CDR3 bases are TGTGCCAGCAGTATCGGCACAGGGGCCGGGGAGCTGTTTTTT.

The chain combines TRBV29-1 with TRBJ2-7, with D tentatively TRBD1 (5 bases). CDR1 and CDR2 (germline): SQVTM, ANQGSEA. V lost 7 bases, J lost 2 bases, and 12 bases lay in between. The length of the CDR3 is 12 residues. CDR3: CSGGHYPYEQYF. The CDR3 DNA is TGCAGCGGCGGACATTATCCCTACGAGCAGTACTTC.

The chain links TRBV30 to TRBJ1-6; D unresolved. The CDR3 has 14 residues. Trimming removed 1 base at V and 7 bases at J, with 11 bases between. CDR1 and CDR2 from the germline V gene are GTSNPN and SVGIG (reference sequence). CDR3 coding DNA: TGTGCCTGGAGTGCATCGGTGGTAAATTCACCCCTCCACTTT. Translation: CAWSASVVNSPLHF.

This clone was detected only a few times. V is TRBV28 and J is TRBJ1-1; a weak D match, TRBD1 (6 bases). This CDR3 spans 13 amino acids. V lost 8 bases to trimming and J lost 5 bases, with 15 bases between them. Germline V gene data show CDR1 as MDHEN and CDR2 as SYDVKM. In DNA, the CDR3 is TGTGCCAGCCAAGGGGGGGGGAAGACTGAAGCTTTCTTT. Translation gives CASQGGGKTEAFF. The full variable domain, with the rest looked up from reference TRBV28 and TRBJ1-1, is DVKVTQSSRYLVKRTGEKVFLECVQDMDHENMFWYRQDPGLGLRLIYFSYDVKMKEKGDIPEGYSVSREKKERFSLILESASTNQTSMYLCASQGGGKTEAFFGQGTRLTVV.

V and J are TRBV3-1 (or the pseudogene TRBV3-2) and TRBJ2-3; 8 nucleotides align to TRBD1. The trim removed 8 bases at V and 4 bases at J, leaving 17 bases unmatched. The CDR3 is 17 amino acids. Germline V gene data show CDR1 as LGHDT and CDR2 as YNNKEL (reference sequence). CDR3 loop: CASGTRRDRPSSDTQYF. For the CDR3, the DNA is TGTGCCAGCGGTACTCGCCGGGACAGGCCCTCCTCAGATACGCAGTATTTT.

The genes are TRBV5-6 and TRBJ2-7; TRBD1 is a possible D gene (6 bases). V was clipped by 5 bases and J by 5 bases, with 14 bases between them. From germline, CDR1 is SGHDT and CDR2 YYEEEE. This CDR3 comprises 13 residues. CDR3 protein: CASRFRGLNEQYF. As DNA, the CDR3 is TGTGCCAGCAGATTTAGGGGGTTGAACGAGCAGTACTTC.

The chain couples TRBV5-4 to TRBJ1-1; maybe TRBD1 (6 bases). The V end lost 2 bases, the J end lost 4 bases, and 12 bases lay between the germline ends. The CDR3 has 14 residues. Germline values: CDR1 SGHNT, CDR2 YYREEE (reference sequence). The CDR3 sequence: CASSLGGGSTEAFF. In nucleotides, the CDR3 is TGTGCCAGCAGCTTAGGGGGGGGTAGCACTGAAGCTTTCTTT.

The J gene is TRBJ1-1, the V gene TRBV28; D is undetermined. The ends were cut back, 3 bases at V and 0 bases at J, with 5 bases in the middle. The CDR3 length is 13 residues. Germline V lookup: CDR1 MDHEN, CDR2 SYDVKM. CDR3 region: CASSFYVNTEAFF. The CDR3 DNA follows: TGTGCCAGCAGTTTCTACGTGAACACTGAAGCTTTCTTT.

The chain joins TRBV19 to TRBJ2-7, with 8 bases that match TRBD2. The germline V gene has CDR1 LNHDA and CDR2 SQIVND (reference sequence). This CDR3 is 15 amino acids long. V shed 0 bases and J 3 bases; nucleotides not matched to a gene: 4. This CDR3 reads CASSIDVAGNYEQYF. CDR3 nucleotides: TGTGCCAGTAGTATAGACGTAGCGGGGAACTACGAGCAGTACTTC. The full variable domain, in which reference TRBV19 and TRBJ2-7 provide the parts outside the CDR3, is DGGITQSPKYLFRKEGQNVTLSCEQNLNHDAMYWYRQDPGQGLRLIYYSQIVNDFQKGDIAEGYSVSREKKESFPLTVTSAQKNPTAFYLCASSIDVAGNYEQYFGPGTRLTVT.

The chain has TRBV2 and TRBJ1-5, with TRBD1 matching over 10 bases. Losses at the gene ends were 5 bases for V and 2 bases for J; bases not matched to a gene: 3. There are 15 residues in the CDR3. CDR1 SNHLY and CDR2 FYNNEI come from the germline V gene. CDR3 sequence: CASSPGTGGNQPQHF. CDR3 coding DNA: TGTGCCAGCAGTCCCGGGACAGGGGGCAATCAGCCCCAGCATTTT.

The chain uses TRBV5-1 and TRBJ1-4; 7 nucleotides line up with TRBD1. There are 17 residues in the CDR3. After removal of 0 bases from V and 4 bases from J, the junction contained 9 bases not matched to a gene. CDR1 is SGHRS and CDR2 is YFSETQ in the germline V gene. CDR3 residues: CASSLGSGGSFNEKLFF. The CDR3, as DNA: TGCGCCAGCAGCTTGGGTTCAGGGGGTTCCTTTAATGAAAAACTGTTTTTT. Looking up the rest from reference TRBV5-1 and TRBJ1-4 gives the full variable domain: KAGVTQTPRYLIKTRGQQVTLSCSPISGHRSVSWYQQTPGQGLQFLFEYFSETQRNKGNFPGRFSGRQFSNSRSEMNVSTLELGDSALYLCASSLGSGGSFNEKLFFGSGTQLSVL.

The genes are TRBV7-6 and TRBJ1-2; weak D call: TRBD1 (6 bases). There are 14 residues in the CDR3. Trimming removed 5 bases at V and 7 bases at J, with 17 bases between. Germline CDR1 SGHVS, CDR2 FNYEAQ. The CDR3 DNA sequence: TGTGCCAGCAGCACTGGGACACCCCCGGCTGGCTACACCTTC. Protein sequence: CASSTGTPPAGYTF. Full variable domain (missing parts from reference TRBV7-6 and TRBJ1-2): GAGVSQSPRYKVTKRGQDVALRCDPISGHVSLYWYRQALGQGPEFLTYFNYEAQQDKSGLPNDRFSAERPEGSISTLTIQRTEQRDSAMYRCASSTGTPPAGYTFGSGTRLTVV.

The chain carries TRBV28 and TRBJ1-2; TRBD1 agrees at 9 bases. This CDR3 comprises 14 residues. CDR1 is MDHEN, CDR2 SYDVKM, per germline. The junction had 3 bases not matched to a gene; V was cut back by 2 bases and J by 5 bases. Here the CDR3 reads CASSLGDREYGYTF. The CDR3 DNA follows: TGTGCCAGCAGTTTAGGGGACAGGGAGTATGGCTACACCTTC.

The chain joins TRBV5-4 to TRBJ2-4; 7 bases are a match to TRBD1. This CDR3 has 14 amino acids. Looked up from germline, CDR1 is SGHNT and CDR2 is YYREEE (reference sequence). J gave up 9 bases and V 3 bases, and 9 bases lay outside the gene matches. The CDR3 nucleotides are TGTGCCAGCAGCTCCCGGACAGGAGAGTCCATTCAGTACTTC. It specifies CASSSRTGESIQYF.

The chain recombines TRBV7-2 with TRBJ1-6; no clear D gene. Germline-derived CDR1 and CDR2 are SGHTA and FQGNSA. CDR3 length equals 16 residues. Trimming stripped 2 bases from V and 7 bases from J, with 15 bases between. CDR3 in DNA: TGTGCCAGCAGCTTAAGTGCTAGGCTACGAAATTCACCCCTCCACTTT. Amino acid sequence: CASSLSARLRNSPLHF.

This clone was seen once. The CDR3 protein is CASSSGAGDQPQHF. CDR3 DNA: TGTGCCAGCAGCTCAGGGGCAGGGGATCAGCCCCAGCATTTT. V is TRBV3-1 (or the pseudogene TRBV3-2) and J is TRBJ1-5; possible D gene TRBD1, 6 bases. CDR3 size: 14 residues. Trimming took 5 bases from V and 5 from J, leaving 13 bases between them. CDR1 is LGHDT, CDR2 YNNKEL, per germline (reference sequence).

Only a few counts were recorded for this clone. The genes are TRBV5-5 and TRBJ1-3, with TRBD1 identical over 8 bases. This CDR3 contains 17 residues. Losses at the gene ends were 0 bases for V and 0 bases for J; bases not matched to a gene: 5. CDR1 is SGHKS, CDR2 YYEKEE, per germline (reference sequence). CDR3 loop: CASSLDRGLSSGNTIYF. CDR3 nucleotides: TGTGCCAGCAGCTTGGACAGGGGGTTGAGCTCTGGAAACACCATATATTTT.

This clone was picked up one time. The chain employs TRBV6-5 and TRBJ2-7, with TRBD1 matching over 8 bases. The length of the CDR3 is 15 residues. Germline CDR1 MNHEY, CDR2 SVGAGI. The junction had 7 bases not matched to a gene; V was cut back by 6 bases and J by 0 bases. CDR3 nucleotide sequence: TGTGCCAGCAGAAGACAGGGGCCCCGCTCCTACGAGCAGTACTTC. This sequence encodes CASRRQGPRSYEQYF.

The V gene is TRBV27, the J gene TRBJ1-2; unclear D gene. CDR3 length equals 13 residues. V was pared by 3 bases and J by 0 bases, with 5 bases between. CDR1 is MNHEY, CDR2 SMNVEV, per germline (reference sequence). CDR3 sequence: CASSFVANYGYTF. The CDR3 DNA is TGTGCCAGCAGTTTCGTAGCTAACTATGGCTACACCTTC.